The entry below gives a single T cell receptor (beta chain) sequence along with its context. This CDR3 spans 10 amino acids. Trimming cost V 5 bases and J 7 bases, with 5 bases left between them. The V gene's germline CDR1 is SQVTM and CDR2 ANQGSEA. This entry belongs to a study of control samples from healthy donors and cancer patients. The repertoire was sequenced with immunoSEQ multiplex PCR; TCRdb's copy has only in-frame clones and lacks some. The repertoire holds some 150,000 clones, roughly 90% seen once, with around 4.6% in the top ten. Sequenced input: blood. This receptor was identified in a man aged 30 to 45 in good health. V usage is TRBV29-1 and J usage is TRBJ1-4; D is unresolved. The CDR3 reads CSVFGEKLFF. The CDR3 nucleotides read TGCAGCGTTTTTGGTGAAAAACTGTTTTTT.